A single sample gave rise to the 28 T cell receptor beta chains below, sequenced in a study of chemoradiotherapy in HPV16-positive cancers. Assay: immunoSEQ multiplex PCR; the TCRdb copy retains only in-frame clones and omits some. Among 10,000 to 11,000 clones listed, 86% were seen once. The sample here was blood, taken from a patient who underwent chemoradiotherapy. These receptors were taken from a human donor with HPV-associated anogenital cancer.

The gene calls are TRBV29-1 and TRBJ1-5; D gene unclear. Germline V gives CDR1 SQVTM, CDR2 ANQGSEA. The CDR3 runs to 13 residues. The V and J ends lost 4 bases and 3 bases respectively, with 10 bases between them. The DNA for the CDR3 is TGCAGCGTTGCCGGTAACCTCAATCAGCCCCAGCATTTT. This translates into CSVAGNLNQPQHF. The full variable domain, in which reference TRBV29-1 and TRBJ1-5 provide the parts outside the CDR3, is SAVISQKPSRDICQRGTSLTIQCQVDSQVTMMFWYRQQPGQSLTLIATANQGSEATYESGFVIDKFPISRPNLTFSTLTVSNMSPEDSSIYLCSVAGNLNQPQHFGDGTRLSIL.

The V call is TRBV28, the J call TRBJ1-6; D unclear. With 10 bases removed from V and 0 bases from J, the gap between germline ends came to 7 bases. The V gene's germline CDR1 is MDHEN and CDR2 SYDVKM. CDR3 length: 13 residues. CDR3 residues: CATRGSYNSPLHF. CDR3 coding DNA: TGTGCCACCAGAGGCTCCTATAATTCACCCCTCCACTTT.

V is TRBV5-1 and J is TRBJ2-2, with D unresolved. The germline V and J ends were trimmed by 1 base and 0 bases, with 10 bases remaining between them. Germline V gene data show CDR1 as SGHRS and CDR2 as YFSETQ. The CDR3 spans 16 residues. The CDR3 DNA reads as TGCGCCAGCAGCTTGTATGGCAAGACGAACACCGGGGAGCTGTTTTTT. Residues: CASSLYGKTNTGELFF.

The gene calls are TRBV15 and TRBJ2-6, with D perhaps TRBD1 (5 bases). Trimming took 4 bases from V and 5 from J, leaving 15 bases between them. The CDR3 covers 16 residues. The germline V gene has CDR1 LNHNV and CDR2 YYDKDF (reference sequence). The CDR3 here is CATSNRQSTRANVLTF. DNA for the CDR3: TGTGCCACCAGCAACCGACAGAGTACCCGGGCCAACGTCCTGACTTTC.

V usage is TRBV7-3 and J usage is TRBJ2-7, with D perhaps TRBD1 or TRBD2 (6 bases each). The germline V gene encodes CDR1 SGHTA and CDR2 FQGTGA. Trimming cost V 2 bases and J 9 bases, with 11 bases left between them. The CDR3 is 12 amino acids. CDR3 protein: CASSLGTGAQYF. The CDR3 DNA follows: TGTGCCAGCAGCTTAGGAACGGGGGCGCAGTACTTC.

This clone appeared once. The chain combines TRBV29-1 with TRBJ2-3; D remains ambiguous. Per germline, CDR1 SQVTM and CDR2 ANQGSEA. The CDR3 has 12 residues. V lost 4 bases and J lost 1, with 6 bases in between. The CDR3 is CSVAPRTDTQYF. The CDR3 DNA is TGCAGCGTTGCCCCCCGCACAGATACGCAGTATTTT.

This chain joins TRBV4-2 and TRBJ2-1; TRBD2 matches 8 bases. The CDR3 contains 14 residues. Germline assignment: CDR1 LGHNA and CDR2 YNFKEQ. V shed 8 bases and J 2 bases; nucleotides not matched to a gene: 5. CDR3 sequence (DNA): TGTGCCAGCCGGCGGGGGGTTACCTACAATGAGCAGTTCTTC. It is translated as CASRRGVTYNEQFF.

This sequence joins TRBV5-4 and TRBJ2-1; 7 bases are a match to TRBD1. The germline gives CDR1 SGHNT, CDR2 YYREEE (reference sequence). After removal of 3 bases from V and 9 bases from J, the junction contained 9 bases not matched to a gene. The CDR3 has 14 amino acids. CDR3 nucleotide sequence: TGTGCCAGCAGCTCCGTTACCTGGGACAGTGAGCAGTTCTTC. Its translation is CASSSVTWDSEQFF. The entire variable domain, with the rest obtained from reference TRBV5-4 and TRBJ2-1, is as follows: ETGVTQSPTHLIKTRGQQVTLRCSSQSGHNTVSWYQQALGQGPQFIFQYYREEENGRGNFPPRFSGLQFPNYSSELNVNALELDDSALYLCASSSVTWDSEQFFGPGTRLTVL.

This clone was observed a handful of times. This chain links TRBV7-7 with TRBJ2-3; 8 bases match TRBD2. The germline CDR1 and CDR2 sequences are SSHAT and FNYEAQ (reference sequence). Germline trimming cut 6 bases from V and 1 base from J; bases unmatched to any gene: 0. The CDR3 consists of 13 residues. The CDR3 nucleotides are TGTGCCAGCAGTAGCGGGGGCACAGATACGCAGTATTTT. This translates into CASSSGGTDTQYF.

The CDR3 reads CASSDLTRTDTQYF. The CDR3 DNA is TGTGCCAGCAGTGACCTGACTCGCACAGATACGCAGTATTTT. The chain couples TRBV2 to TRBJ2-3; D remains ambiguous. Looked up from germline, CDR1 is SNHLY and CDR2 is FYNNEI. The CDR3 runs 14 residues. Deletions cut 3 bases from V and 1 base from J, with 8 bases between.

J is TRBJ2-1 and V is TRBV11-1; 8 positions match TRBD2. Trimming took 5 bases from V and 3 from J; bases not matched to a gene: 9. Germline CDR1 SGHAT, CDR2 FQDESV (reference sequence). The CDR3 totals 16 residues. CDR3: CASSPFAAGVYNEQFF. CDR3 bases: TGTGCCAGCAGCCCCTTCGCAGCGGGGGTCTACAATGAGCAGTTCTTC.

The CDR3 DNA reads TGTGCCAGCAGCAACTATTTGAACACTGAAGCTTTCTTT. Translation: CASSNYLNTEAFF. This chain uses TRBV7-3 with TRBJ1-1; the D is unclear. V was clipped by 5 bases and J by 0 bases, with 7 bases between them. The germline V gene encodes CDR1 SGHTA and CDR2 FQGTGA. The CDR3 contains 13 residues.

In its sample, this clone was seen a few times. The rearrangement uses TRBV19 and TRBJ2-6, with TRBD1 matching over 7 bases. V lost 7 bases to trimming and J lost 2 bases; unmatched junction nucleotides: 5. This CDR3 has 15 residues. In germline, CDR1 is LNHDA, CDR2 SQIVND (reference sequence). Here the CDR3 reads CASTPTGAGANVLTF. DNA for the CDR3: TGTGCCAGTACCCCAACAGGGGCTGGGGCCAACGTCCTGACTTTC.

The chain uses TRBV29-1 and TRBJ2-7; unclear D gene. Deletions cut 7 bases from V and 7 bases from J, with 17 bases between. The length of the CDR3 is 12 residues. Germline lookup yields CDR1 SQVTM and CDR2 ANQGSEA. The CDR3 coding sequence is TGCAGCGCCGTCTTAGAGACTGGTGAGCAGTACTTC. Translating it yields CSAVLETGEQYF.

The chain couples TRBV7-3 to TRBJ2-5; 8 positions match TRBD2. The CDR3 runs to 15 residues. Germline loops: CDR1 SGHTA, CDR2 FQGTGA. With V trimmed by 5 bases and J by 4 bases, 9 bases remained unmatched. The CDR3 DNA is TGTGCCAGCAGCATGACGGGCGGGGGGTCAGAGACCCAGTACTTC. As protein: CASSMTGGGSETQYF.

The rearrangement links TRBV5-1 to TRBJ2-2; 10 positions match TRBD2. V was pared by 0 bases and J by 6 bases, with 5 bases of the junction left unmatched. This CDR3 has 16 residues. Germline loops: CDR1 SGHRS, CDR2 YFSETQ. The CDR3 DNA reads as TGCGCCAGCAGCTTGGTACTAGCGGGGTCGGCCGGGGAGCTGTTTTTT. Translation: CASSLVLAGSAGELFF.

The chain links TRBV7-9 to TRBJ1-3, with TRBD1 identical over 7 bases. Germline values: CDR1 SEHNR, CDR2 FQNEAQ (reference sequence). CDR3 length equals 14 residues. V lost 2 bases and J lost 2; bases outside the gene matches: 0. Here the CDR3 DNA reads TGTGCCAGCAGCTTACAGGGGGCTGGAAACACCATATATTTT. It encodes CASSLQGAGNTIYF.

The chain employs TRBV27 and TRBJ1-1; no firm D call. CDR1 and CDR2 (germline): MNHEY, SMNVEV (reference sequence). The germline V and J ends were trimmed by 1 base and 5 bases, with 14 bases remaining between them. CDR3 length equals 15 residues. CDR3 region: CASSLLPGVGTEAFF. In nucleotides, the CDR3 is TGTGCCAGCAGTTTATTACCGGGCGTTGGTACTGAAGCTTTCTTT.

The V and J genes are TRBV7-9 and TRBJ1-2, with 7 positions matching TRBD1. The J segment lost 8 bases and the V segment lost 5 bases, leaving 8 bases of the junction unmatched. CDR3 length equals 13 residues. Germline lookup yields CDR1 SEHNR and CDR2 FQNEAQ (reference sequence). The chain's CDR3 is CASSTTGRRGYTF. CDR3 in DNA: TGTGCCAGCAGCACGACAGGGAGGAGGGGCTACACCTTC.

This sequence joins TRBV19 and TRBJ1-1; D remains ambiguous. The germline gives CDR1 LNHDA, CDR2 SQIVND (reference sequence). V was pared by 4 bases and J by 7 bases, with 16 bases between. The length of the CDR3 is 14 residues. For the CDR3, the DNA is TGTGCCAGTAGTACGGTACAGAGCAACTTTGAAGCTTTCTTT. Protein: CASSTVQSNFEAFF.

This chain links TRBV5-1 with TRBJ1-1, with TRBD1 identical over 7 bases. The V gene end was trimmed by 2 bases and the J gene end by 3 bases; junction bases not matched to a gene: 4. CDR3 size: 14 residues. Per the germline V gene, CDR1 is SGHRS and CDR2 is YFSETQ. In DNA form, the CDR3 reads TGCGCCAGCAGCTTCAGGGGGGCCGACACTGAAGCTTTCTTT. It is translated as CASSFRGADTEAFF.

The chain is built from TRBV15 and TRBJ1-5, with TRBD1 matching over 11 bases. CDR1 and CDR2 from the germline V gene are LNHNV and YYDKDF (reference sequence). V lost 6 bases and J lost 5; bases outside the gene matches: 9. This CDR3 is built from 16 residues. CDR3 residues: CATRGTGGFSDQPQHF. CDR3 DNA: TGTGCCACCAGGGGGACAGGGGGATTTTCCGATCAGCCCCAGCATTTT. The full variable domain, completed using reference TRBV15 and TRBJ1-5, is DAMVIQNPRYQVTQFGKPVTLSCSQTLNHNVMYWYQQKSSQAPKLLFHYYDKDFNNEADTPDNFQSRRPNTSFCFLDIRSPGLGDTAMYLCATRGTGGFSDQPQHFGDGTRLSIL.

This chain connects TRBV25-1 to TRBJ2-1; D possibly corresponds to TRBD2 (6 bases). The length of the CDR3 is 15 residues. Per the germline V gene, CDR1 is MGHDK and CDR2 is SYGVNS. Trimming pared 0 bases from V and 3 bases from J, leaving 9 bases between. CDR3 amino acids: CASSEYGGLYNEQFF. The CDR3 region has the DNA TGTGCCAGCAGTGAATATGGGGGACTCTACAATGAGCAGTTCTTC.

The chain recombines TRBV6-1 with TRBJ1-6; D is possibly TRBD1 (6 bases). CDR1 and CDR2 from the germline V gene are MNHNS and SASEGT. The CDR3 loop spans 15 amino acids. The V end was cut by 8 bases, the J end by 6 bases, with 17 bases between. The CDR3 loop is CASFRQEGTNSPLHF. The CDR3 DNA follows: TGTGCCAGCTTCAGACAGGAGGGGACTAATTCACCCCTCCACTTT.

The chain has TRBV7-9 and TRBJ2-3, with D unclear. Trimming pared 5 bases from V and 2 bases from J, leaving 14 bases between. The CDR3 spans 15 residues. Germline CDR1 reads SEHNR; CDR2 reads FQNEAQ (reference sequence). The chain's CDR3 is CASSPKLRITDTQYF. CDR3 bases: TGTGCCAGCAGCCCGAAGCTTAGGATCACAGATACGCAGTATTTT.

The sample holds one count of this clone. The V and J genes are TRBV5-1 and TRBJ1-3; no clear D. With 0 bases removed from V and 3 bases from J, the gap between germline ends came to 7 bases. Germline values: CDR1 SGHRS, CDR2 YFSETQ. This CDR3 is 14 amino acids long. CDR3 in amino acids: CASSLAGYGNTIYF. The CDR3 DNA sequence: TGCGCCAGCAGCTTGGCCGGGTATGGAAACACCATATATTTT.

The gene calls are TRBV5-6 and TRBJ1-1, with TRBD1 matching 8 bases. Germline CDR1 is SGHDT and CDR2 is YYEEEE. The trim removed 4 bases at V and 0 bases at J, leaving 8 bases unmatched. CDR3 length: 16 residues. The CDR3 nucleotides read TGTGCCAGCAGCCTAAGGACAGGGCCCATGAACACTGAAGCTTTCTTT. Its protein is CASSLRTGPMNTEAFF.

V and J are TRBV18 and TRBJ1-2; 7 bases map to TRBD1. V dropped 8 bases and J dropped 7; count of bases not matched to a gene: 7. From germline, CDR1 is KGHSH and CDR2 LQKENI. This CDR3 comprises 12 residues. CDR3 in amino acids: CASPTGMGGYTF. Written as DNA, the CDR3 is TGTGCCAGCCCGACAGGGATGGGTGGCTACACCTTC. Full variable domain (remainder filled in from reference TRBV18 and TRBJ1-2): NAGVMQNPRHLVRRRGQEARLRCSPMKGHSHVYWYRQLPEEGLKFMVYLQKENIIDESGMPKERFSAEFPKEGPSILRIQQVVRGDSAAYFCASPTGMGGYTFGSGTRLTVV.